This T cell receptor beta chain is drawn from a study of blood T cells in healthy people across ages. The CDR3 runs to 14 residues. Trimming cost V 6 bases and J 3 bases, with 14 bases left between them. Germline V gene data show CDR1 as MNHNY and CDR2 as SVGAGI (reference sequence). The amount of total RNA extracted per sample was at least 5 micrograms. Together with a sample-barcoded 5' primer, a J-beta primer mix was included in a second PCR lasting about 7 to 11 cycles. TCRdb reprocessed the 5' RACE reads via MiXCR and lists one record per CDR3 protein. The data contain 1.5 million to 2 million distinct CDR3 sequences, about 39% of them singletons. This clonotype has a handful of counts.

The sequenced sample was blood. The chain has TRBV6-6 and TRBJ1-2, with a weak D call TRBD1 (6 bases). The clonotype comes from a human donor in good health. The CDR3 loop reads CASRRQVEDYGYTF. The CDR3 nucleotides are TGTGCCAGCAGACGACAGGTAGAGGACTATGGCTACACCTTC.